A selection of T cell receptor beta chains follows, all from one sample in a study of blood T cell repertoires in COVID-19. Some clones are missing from TCRdb's copy, which holds only in-frame ones; the method was immunoSEQ multiplex PCR. The table lists 100,000 to 150,000 clones, approximately 70% of them singletons. Sample: peripheral blood. These receptors all stem from a woman aged 70-85 years with acute or convalescent COVID-19. CDR3s include the opening cysteine and the closing phenylalanine or tryptophan. Each record gives: D gene, CDR3 length, V gene, CDR3 protein. The D gene is left open where the match is weak.

.	16	TRBV4-2	CASSQDRSSKNNEQFF
TRBD2	15	TRBV6-5	CASTPGLASYNEQFF
TRBD1	13	TRBV5-6	CASSPRGREKLFF
.	15	TRBV4-1	CASSQDPTVGYGYTF
.	11	TRBV10-3	CAISDRTEAFF
.	14	TRBV2	CASSGSGITGELFF
TRBD1	15	TRBV2	CASTTDRSSSYEQYF
.	20	TRBV6-2/TRBV6-3	CASSQPKTATGRGVNTEAFF
.	15	TRBV7-8	CASSLGGLSDYGYTF
TRBD2	14	TRBV7-2	CASSSGGYTDTQYF
.	13	TRBV15	CATSGRSYTEAFF
.	11	TRBV7-2	CASSSGNTIYF
TRBD2	17	TRBV7-9	CASSFHGLAGNTGELFF
TRBD1	15	TRBV2	CASREGQGQLTEAFF
.	17	TRBV11-2	CASSLAGQGRESGELFF
.	13	TRBV3-1/TRBV3-2	CASSSRGGYGYTF
.	15	TRBV7-2	CASTYRPGRGETQYF
.	15	TRBV19	CASSIRGLMNTEAFF
TRBD1	15	TRBV2	CASRPGTGNTDTQYF
.	12	TRBV29-1	CSVAQGPYEQYF
.	14	TRBV5-1	CASSRQDMNTEAFF
TRBD1	14	TRBV7-2	CASSLGQSTDTQYF
.	15	TRBV6-5	CASKPSGTGANVLTF
TRBD1	17	TRBV19	CASSTGDRALLTDTQYF
TRBD2	16	TRBV9	CASSLRTSGVGNEQFF
.	12	TRBV2	CASMGQTEKLFF
TRBD1	15	TRBV28	CASSFGTGYTDTQYF
.	12	TRBV5-4	CASSLAAGGYTF
TRBD2	14	TRBV2	CAMSGTSAYNEQFF
TRBD1	16	TRBV27	CASRRTGGPMNTEAFF
.	15	TRBV5-1	CASSFGSQAYNEQFF
TRBD2	16	TRBV10-2	CASSRLAGGITDTQYF
.	15	TRBV2	CASSGGDYDTDTQYF
.	14	TRBV4-3	CASSPSATNEKLFF
.	14	TRBV6-1	CASSPSLGGETQYF
TRBD1	18	TRBV19	CASSLHPGDRARLETQYF
TRBD1	14	TRBV4-1	CASSQTGTAYGYTF
.	16	TRBV18	CASSQTIGAGANVLTF
TRBD2	15	TRBV2	CASSRRTSAYNEQFF
.	13	TRBV3-1/TRBV3-2	CASSPQRYNEQFF
.	17	TRBV18	CASSPRVVGEGLGGYTF
.	14	TRBV6-5	CASSYGGGNYGYTF
TRBD1	16	TRBV11-2	CASSPGQGSGANVLTF
.	15	TRBV10-2	CASRAGQNMNTEAFF
TRBD1	15	TRBV11-2	CASSSTGAIGNTIYF
TRBD1	14	TRBV7-8	CASSWDSSSYEQYF
.	11	TRBV12-3/TRBV12-4	CASTLRGEQYF
.	17	TRBV28	CASSLSPPGSYNSPLHF
TRBD1	13	TRBV30	CAWRATGVNEQYF
TRBD2	16	TRBV7-2	CASSFRTPSGGETQYF
TRBD1	16	TRBV6-1	CASSEFGDRGWSEAFF
TRBD2	16	TRBV7-2	CASSPVGRGYADTQYF
TRBD2	13	TRBV10-3	CAISESGTSRVDF
.	14	TRBV7-8	CASSARGHGNTIYF